The clone carrying this TCR beta chain has only a few counts. Its target is not known. Molecular barcoded adaptors covering alpha/delta and beta/gamma chains were used on roughly 400 ng RNA. One entry per CDR3 protein, called by TCRdb with MiXCR from the reads. The sample carries about 39,000 distinct CDR3 sequences, around 15% recorded once. This CDR3 contains 15 residues. Germline values: CDR1 SEHNR, CDR2 FQNEAQ (reference sequence). With 1 base removed from V and 5 bases from J, the gap between germline ends came to 14 bases. The data belong to a study of read filtering for tumor transcriptome and immune sequencing. In the study overall: Among patients, 17 to 20 were male and some 15 female, aged roughly 45 to 90 (mean around 68). Per sample, TCR-region reads ranged about 4.05 to 11 million by IR-seq, about 80 to 1,400 by RNA-seq. Study-wide findings and caveats: Approximately 79% of IR-seq clonotypes had a single read, yet these held about 3.4% of reads. Compared with RNA-seq, IR-seq gave much higher clonotype depth and reliability.

This receptor was obtained from a donor at least 40 years old with multiple myeloma. This chain connects TRBV7-9 to TRBJ1-1, with unresolved D. The sequenced material came from a population of CD138-negative cells sorted from bone marrow. The CDR3 DNA is TGTGCCAGCAGCTTAGTTCGGGCTGTCAAAACTGAAGCTTTCTTT. The encoded protein is CASSLVRAVKTEAFF.